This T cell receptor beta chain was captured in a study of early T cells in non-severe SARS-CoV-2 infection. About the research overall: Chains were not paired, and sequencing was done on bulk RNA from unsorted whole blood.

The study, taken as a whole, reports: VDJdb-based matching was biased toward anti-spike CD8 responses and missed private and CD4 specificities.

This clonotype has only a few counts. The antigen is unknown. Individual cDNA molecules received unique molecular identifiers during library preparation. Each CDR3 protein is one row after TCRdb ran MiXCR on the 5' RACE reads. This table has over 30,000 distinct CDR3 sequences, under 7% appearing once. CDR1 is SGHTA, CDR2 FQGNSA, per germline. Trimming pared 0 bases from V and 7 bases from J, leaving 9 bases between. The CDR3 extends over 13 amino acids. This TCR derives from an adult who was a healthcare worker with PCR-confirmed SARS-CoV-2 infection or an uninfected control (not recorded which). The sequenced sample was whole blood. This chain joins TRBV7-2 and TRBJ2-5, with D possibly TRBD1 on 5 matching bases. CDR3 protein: CASSLADQGTQYF. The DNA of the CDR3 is TGTGCCAGCAGCTTAGCGGATCAGGGGACCCAGTACTTC.